This T cell receptor beta chain originates from a study of Graves' ophthalmopathy and Graves' hyperthyroidism. Study-wide points: The blood repertoire also included most expanded thyroid clonotypes above 0.001 frequency.

Beta-chain TCR CDR3 regions were amplified from RNA transcripts. After a first-round RT-PCR with HTBI primers, a second-round multiplex PCR was run. TCRdb analysed the multiplex PCR reads with MiXCR anew, one entry per CDR3 protein. The repertoire holds about 740,000 distinct CDR3 sequences, with 35% to 50% as singletons. Germline CDR1 reads ENHRY; CDR2 reads SYGVKD. The V end lost 8 bases, the J end lost 7 bases, and 12 bases lay between the germline ends. There are 13 residues in the CDR3. Exclusion applied to patients with other autoimmune diseases, uncontrolled infections, pregnancy or lactation. The evidence that diagnosis relied on was clinical symptoms, serum thyroxine, TRAb, thyroid ultrasound and orbital computed tomography. With regard to this clonotype: The antigen is unknown.

This clonotype was sampled from an adult man with Graves' ophthalmopathy. The chain links TRBV10-3 to TRBJ1-6; D unclear. Sequencing input: peripheral blood. CDR3 DNA: TGTGCCATCCGTCAAGGAAACAATTCACCCCTCCACTTT. Protein product: CAIRQGNNSPLHF.